The rows below give T cell receptor beta chains drawn from one sample of a study of vaccination and CD4 T cells after COVID-19. Antigens for these TCRs are unknown. TCRdb passed the PCR reads through MiXCR, listing each CDR3 protein once. The sample has around 13,000 distinct CDR3 sequences, 25% to 35% seen once; the top ten hold 8% to 9.5%. The sequenced sample was CD4+ T cells from blood, cultured in vitro. These receptors all come from a human donor who had recovered from COVID-19. Both conserved end residues are part of each CDR3. A D gene is named only where the DNA matches it firmly. Rows may omit the clone size; those that give it use once, few, many or a size class.

>TRBJ2-3|TRBV7-9|TRBD1|few
TGTGCCAGCACCGGGACAGGGAGCACAGATACGCAGTATTTT
CASTGTGSTDTQYF
>TRBJ1-1|TRBV19|NA|NA
TGTGCCAGTAGTGTTACAGGGTCTGGCAACACTGAAGCTTTCTTT
CASSVTGSGNTEAFF
>TRBJ1-2|TRBV29-1|NA|NA
TGCAGCGTTGGATCGGGGAGGGGCTATGGCTACACCTTC
CSVGSGRGYGYTF
>TRBJ2-5|TRBV12-3/TRBV12-4|NA|few
TGTGCCAGCACCCTCGGCCTCAGAGGGGAGACCCAGTACTTC
CASTLGLRGETQYF
>TRBJ1-5|TRBV6-2/TRBV6-3|TRBD1|NA
TGTGCCAGCAGTTACTCAGGGGGCGGTCAGCCCCAGCATTTT
CASSYSGGGQPQHF
>TRBJ2-7|TRBV7-9|TRBD2|NA
TGTGCCAGCAGCCCGGGACTAGCGGGGGGGCTCGGCGAGCAGTACTTC
CASSPGLAGGLGEQYF
>TRBJ1-1|TRBV18|NA|NA
TGTGCCAGCTCACCATCGCCCGTATCGCTTGAAGCTTTCTTT
CASSPSPVSLEAFF
>TRBJ2-2|TRBV5-4|NA|NA
TGTGCCAGCAGCTTGGCATTTTTTTCGAACACCGGGGAGCTGTTTTTT
CASSLAFFSNTGELFF
>TRBJ1-1|TRBV20-1|NA|NA
TGCAGTGCTAGAGGGGTGGGTGGAGGGGTGGTCACTGAAGCTTTCTTT
CSARGVGGGVVTEAFF
>TRBJ2-7|TRBV12-3/TRBV12-4|TRBD2|NA
TGTGCCAGCAGCCGGGGGGCCTACGAGCAGTACTTC
CASSRGAYEQYF
>TRBJ2-7|TRBV19|NA|few
TGTGCCAGTAGTCTCCGGGGGGCCCGGGAGCAGTACTTC
CASSLRGAREQYF
>TRBJ1-2|TRBV2|NA|few
TGTGCCAGCAGTGAGGTGGGGTCCCGCTACACCTTC
CASSEVGSRYTF
>TRBJ1-2|TRBV6-1|NA|few
TGTGCCACCGCGGCGGGGTTCGGCTATGGCTACACCTTC
CATAAGFGYGYTF
>TRBJ2-1|TRBV12-3/TRBV12-4|NA|NA
TGTGCCAGCAGCGGGCTAGGGAGGGGGGAGCAGTTCTTC
CASSGLGRGEQFF
>TRBJ2-5|TRBV7-8|TRBD2|NA
TGTGCCAGCAGCACTACCCTATGGACTAGCGGGGGGGGGACCCAGTACTTC
CASSTTLWTSGGGTQYF
>TRBJ1-5|TRBV6-1|TRBD1|few
TGTGCCAGCAGTGGGGGGACAGGGCCGAATCAGCCCCAGCATTTT
CASSGGTGPNQPQHF
>TRBJ2-5|TRBV5-1|TRBD2|few
TGCGCCAGCAGCTTGGCCGGGACTAGCGGGGGAGAGACCCAGTACTTC
CASSLAGTSGGETQYF
>TRBJ2-6|TRBV6-2/TRBV6-3|NA|NA
TGTGCCAGCTCGACCTCTGGGGCCAACGTCCTGACTTTC
CASSTSGANVLTF
>TRBJ1-1|TRBV12-3/TRBV12-4|TRBD1|NA
TGTGCCAGCAGTAACCCGGGACAGGGGGCGAGGGACACTGAAGCTTTCTTT
CASSNPGQGARDTEAFF
>TRBJ1-5|TRBV19|TRBD1|medium-sized
TGTGCCAGTAGTATAAGTCGACTTGGACAGGGCAACCAGCCCCAGCATTTT
CASSISRLGQGNQPQHF
>TRBJ1-4|TRBV10-3|TRBD1|few
TGTGCCATCAGTGAGTCCGGGACAGGGAATGAAAAACTGTTTTTT
CAISESGTGNEKLFF
>TRBJ1-2|TRBV5-5|NA|few
TGTGCCAGCAGCTTGGAGCAGGGAGTTGGTGGCTACACCTTC
CASSLEQGVGGYTF
>TRBJ1-5|TRBV11-3|NA|few
TGTGCCAGCAGCTTAGAAGATGGAGCAGGGCGAGGCCTATATAGCAATCAGCCCCAGCATTTT
CASSLEDGAGRGLYSNQPQHF
>TRBJ2-5|TRBV27|NA|few
TGTGCCAGCAGTTTAAGTTTTAGGGCTCGCCAAGAGACCCAGTACTTC
CASSLSFRARQETQYF
>TRBJ2-7|TRBV6-1|TRBD1|NA
TGTGCCAGCAGTCTTCTAGGGGGCATTAGCGAGCAGTACTTC
CASSLLGGISEQYF
>TRBJ2-5|TRBV19|NA|NA
TGTGCCAGTAGCCAAAGGAGGGGCCAAGAGACCCAGTACTTC
CASSQRRGQETQYF
>TRBJ2-2|TRBV6-1|NA|NA
TGTGCCAGCAGGATGGGGGGGGGCCCCACCGGGGAGCTGTTTTTT
CASRMGGGPTGELFF
>TRBJ2-1|TRBV20-1|NA|few
TGCAGTGCCCCCTTGGGGGGCCCTTATGATGAGCAGTTCTTC
CSAPLGGPYDEQFF
>TRBJ2-5|TRBV7-2|NA|few
TGTGCCAGCAGCACCACAGGGGGGGGCCAAGAGACCCAGTACTTC
CASSTTGGGQETQYF
>TRBJ1-6|TRBV2|TRBD1|NA
TGTGCCAGCAAAACACCCGGGACAGGGGGCTCCTATAATTCACCCCTCCACTTT
CASKTPGTGGSYNSPLHF
>TRBJ1-1|TRBV6-1|TRBD1|NA
TGTGCCAGCACCAGATGGGACAGGGGGCTGCAAGCAGCTTTCTTT
CASTRWDRGLQAAFF
>TRBJ1-2|TRBV19|TRBD1|few
TGTGCCAGTAGTATGCGGGACAGGGTGGATGGCTACGCCTTC
CASSMRDRVDGYAF
>TRBJ1-2|TRBV5-4|NA|few
TGTGCCAGCAGCCCCAGGGTGCTTAACTATGGCTACACCTTC
CASSPRVLNYGYTF
>TRBJ1-2|TRBV7-2|TRBD1|few
TGTGCCAGCAGCCAATCACCCGACAGGGGAGGGTATGGCTACACCTTC
CASSQSPDRGGYGYTF
>TRBJ2-7|TRBV7-2|NA|NA
TGTGCCAGCAGCTTCATGCAGGGTCTGGGCGAGCAGTACTTC
CASSFMQGLGEQYF
>TRBJ1-1|TRBV27|NA|NA
TGTGCCAGCGCACCCGGGACTCTGCAGAACACTGAAGCTTTCTTT
CASAPGTLQNTEAFF
>TRBJ2-3|TRBV19|NA|NA
TGTGCCAGTAGTCGGAGGTGGGGAGATACGCAGTATTTT
CASSRRWGDTQYF
>TRBJ2-1|TRBV6-1|NA|few
TGTGCCAGCACTCTGGTCCGCTTAGGTAATGAGCAGTTCTTC
CASTLVRLGNEQFF
>TRBJ2-4|TRBV20-1|NA|few
TGCAGTGTCGGGGACGGGTACACAAACATTCAGTACTTC
CSVGDGYTNIQYF
>TRBJ2-7|TRBV6-1|TRBD1|NA
TGTGCCAGCAGCCGTAGGGGACAGGCTTACTTC
CASSRRGQAYF